Listed below are T cell receptor beta chains from one sample, sequenced in a study of shared clonotypes between healthy human individuals. Assay used: immunoSEQ multiplex PCR; TCRdb lists only in-frame clones, some missing. The profile shows around 700,000 clones, around 74% of them singletons. The sequencing input was memory CD4+ T cells sorted from blood. The receptors were gathered from a woman between 25 and 40 years old in good health. Both conserved end residues are part of each CDR3. The order of the fields is clone size, J gene, D gene, V gene, CDR3 DNA, CDR3 protein. D genes are given only for firm matches. The size field is filled for only some rows; it gives once, few, many or a size class.

clone_size: .
j_call: TRBJ1-2
d_call: .
v_call: TRBV21-1
cdr3_nt: TGTGCCAGCAGCAAAAGTTCGGGTAGGACGGCTTATGGCTACACCTTC
cdr3_aa: CASSKSSGRTAYGYTF

clone_size: once
j_call: TRBJ2-3
d_call: TRBD2
v_call: TRBV4-2
cdr3_nt: TGTGCCAGCAGCCTCATAGCGGGGGATACGCAGTATTTT
cdr3_aa: CASSLIAGDTQYF

clone_size: .
j_call: TRBJ1-5
d_call: .
v_call: TRBV6-6
cdr3_nt: TGTGCCAGCAGGGGAGGGCAGGCTAGCAATCAGCCCCAGCATTTT
cdr3_aa: CASRGGQASNQPQHF

clone_size: .
j_call: TRBJ2-3
d_call: TRBD2
v_call: TRBV7-6
cdr3_nt: TGTGCCAGCAGCGAAAACAGCGGGGGGGGCACAGATACGCAGTATTTT
cdr3_aa: CASSENSGGGTDTQYF

clone_size: few
j_call: TRBJ1-1
d_call: TRBD1
v_call: TRBV2
cdr3_nt: TGTGCCAGCAGCAGTGGACAGGGGAACACTGAAGCTTTCTTT
cdr3_aa: CASSSGQGNTEAFF

clone_size: .
j_call: TRBJ1-3
d_call: TRBD1
v_call: TRBV5-1
cdr3_nt: TGCGCCAGCAGCCATACGGGACAGCTTGGAGACACCATATATTTT
cdr3_aa: CASSHTGQLGDTIYF

clone_size: .
j_call: TRBJ2-1
d_call: .
v_call: TRBV9
cdr3_nt: TGTGCCAGCAGCGTCTTTTGGATCGGCTCCTACAATGAGCAGTTCTTC
cdr3_aa: CASSVFWIGSYNEQFF

clone_size: .
j_call: TRBJ1-4
d_call: .
v_call: TRBV7-9
cdr3_nt: TGTGCCAGCAGCCCAGCGGGGGACTTTAATGAAAAACTGTTTTTT
cdr3_aa: CASSPAGDFNEKLFF

clone_size: .
j_call: TRBJ1-3
d_call: TRBD1
v_call: TRBV7-7
cdr3_nt: TGTGCCAGCAGCTTAGTAGGGGACAGGGGGAGCTCGGTTGGAAACACCATATATTTT
cdr3_aa: CASSLVGDRGSSVGNTIYF

clone_size: .
j_call: TRBJ1-1
d_call: TRBD1
v_call: TRBV28
cdr3_nt: TGTGCCAGCAGTTTATGGGGACAGGGGAAGGCTTTCTTT
cdr3_aa: CASSLWGQGKAFF

clone_size: .
j_call: TRBJ1-1
d_call: .
v_call: TRBV19
cdr3_nt: TGTGCCAGTAGTATACCGGGGATGAACACTGAAGCTTTCTTT
cdr3_aa: CASSIPGMNTEAFF

clone_size: once
j_call: TRBJ2-1
d_call: TRBD1
v_call: TRBV27
cdr3_nt: TGTGCCAGCACCTCTCTCGAGCGAGGCGGGACAGGGGTTAGCAATGAGCAGTTCTTC
cdr3_aa: CASTSLERGGTGVSNEQFF

clone_size: .
j_call: TRBJ1-1
d_call: TRBD1
v_call: TRBV6-1
cdr3_nt: TGTGCCAGCAGTGAACAATTGACCGCAGGGGGCAGTTACACTGAAGCTTTCTTT
cdr3_aa: CASSEQLTAGGSYTEAFF

clone_size: .
j_call: TRBJ2-3
d_call: .
v_call: TRBV5-6
cdr3_nt: TGTGCCAGCAGCTTTGTCGGGAGCTCAGATACGCAGTATTTT
cdr3_aa: CASSFVGSSDTQYF

clone_size: once
j_call: TRBJ2-3
d_call: .
v_call: TRBV28
cdr3_nt: TGTGCCAGCAGTTTATCGGCCTCCGGGTACACAGATACGCAGTATTTT
cdr3_aa: CASSLSASGYTDTQYF

clone_size: .
j_call: TRBJ2-1
d_call: TRBD2
v_call: TRBV5-1
cdr3_nt: TGCGCCAGCAGCTTGGTAACTAGCGCCTACTACAATGAGCAGTTCTTC
cdr3_aa: CASSLVTSAYYNEQFF

clone_size: .
j_call: TRBJ2-3
d_call: .
v_call: TRBV10-2
cdr3_nt: TGCGCCAGCAGGGAGGGGGCAGATACGCAGTATTTT
cdr3_aa: CASREGADTQYF

clone_size: .
j_call: TRBJ2-7
d_call: .
v_call: TRBV28
cdr3_nt: TGTGCCAGCAGTAAAGCGGACCCTCCCTACGAGCAGTACTTC
cdr3_aa: CASSKADPPYEQYF

clone_size: .
j_call: TRBJ2-7
d_call: TRBD2
v_call: TRBV5-1
cdr3_nt: TGCGCCAGCAGCTTGGGGCTAGCGGGAGGGCTCTACGAGCAGTACTTC
cdr3_aa: CASSLGLAGGLYEQYF

clone_size: few
j_call: TRBJ1-5
d_call: TRBD1
v_call: TRBV6-1
cdr3_nt: TGTGCCAGCAGGGAACTGGACAGGGCGGGCAATCAGCCCCAGCATTTT
cdr3_aa: CASRELDRAGNQPQHF

clone_size: .
j_call: TRBJ2-7
d_call: TRBD1
v_call: TRBV2
cdr3_nt: TGTGCCAGCAGCGTACAGGGGTTACTAACCTACGAGCAGTACTTC
cdr3_aa: CASSVQGLLTYEQYF

clone_size: .
j_call: TRBJ1-2
d_call: .
v_call: TRBV10-3
cdr3_nt: TGTGCCATCAGTGACCTGGGTAACTATGGCTACACCTTC
cdr3_aa: CAISDLGNYGYTF

clone_size: once
j_call: TRBJ1-2
d_call: TRBD1
v_call: TRBV28
cdr3_nt: TGTGCCAGCAGCCCGACAGGGGTATCCCCTGTTGGCTACACCTTC
cdr3_aa: CASSPTGVSPVGYTF

clone_size: few
j_call: TRBJ2-5
d_call: TRBD2
v_call: TRBV5-1
cdr3_nt: TGCGCCAGCAGCCAGTCGGGGGGGCTTCGAGAGACCCAGTACTTC
cdr3_aa: CASSQSGGLRETQYF

clone_size: .
j_call: TRBJ2-1
d_call: .
v_call: TRBV30
cdr3_nt: TGTGCCTGGGGTTTTTACCGCGACCAGTTCTTC
cdr3_aa: CAWGFYRDQFF

clone_size: few
j_call: TRBJ2-2
d_call: .
v_call: TRBV5-1
cdr3_nt: TGCGCCAGCAGCTTCGGAGGGGCCCGTGCCACCGGGGAGCTGTTTTTT
cdr3_aa: CASSFGGARATGELFF

clone_size: .
j_call: TRBJ1-5
d_call: .
v_call: TRBV6-5
cdr3_nt: TGTGCCAGCAAGCTTCGACAGGGCAATCAGCCCCAGCATTTT
cdr3_aa: CASKLRQGNQPQHF

clone_size: .
j_call: TRBJ2-2
d_call: .
v_call: TRBV28
cdr3_nt: TGTGCCAGCAGGGGAAACACCGGGGAGCTGTTTTTT
cdr3_aa: CASRGNTGELFF

clone_size: many
j_call: TRBJ1-2
d_call: .
v_call: TRBV30
cdr3_nt: TGTGCCTGGCAGCCTCCTACAGGGCACTATGGCTACACCTTC
cdr3_aa: CAWQPPTGHYGYTF

clone_size: .
j_call: TRBJ2-7
d_call: TRBD2
v_call: TRBV6-1
cdr3_nt: TGTGCCAGCAGGAACCTAGCGGGAGAATCCTACGAGCAGTACTTC
cdr3_aa: CASRNLAGESYEQYF

clone_size: .
j_call: TRBJ1-5
d_call: .
v_call: TRBV30
cdr3_nt: TGTGCCTGGAGTGTAGCCGGGGGTCGCAATCAGCCCCAGCATTTT
cdr3_aa: CAWSVAGGRNQPQHF

clone_size: once
j_call: TRBJ2-2
d_call: .
v_call: TRBV6-5
cdr3_nt: TGTGCCAGCAGTTACCCGGACAGCCCCCCCGGGGAGCTGTTTTTT
cdr3_aa: CASSYPDSPPGELFF

clone_size: .
j_call: TRBJ2-3
d_call: .
v_call: TRBV18
cdr3_nt: TGTGCCAGCTCACCCTCCAGGACAGATACGCAGTATTTT
cdr3_aa: CASSPSRTDTQYF

clone_size: .
j_call: TRBJ2-5
d_call: .
v_call: TRBV30
cdr3_nt: TGTGCCTGGAGTGTACGAGGCCATCAAGAGACCCAGTACTTC
cdr3_aa: CAWSVRGHQETQYF

clone_size: .
j_call: TRBJ2-7
d_call: TRBD2
v_call: TRBV28
cdr3_nt: TGTGCCAGCACCCTAGCGGGAGGAGGTGAGCAGTACTTC
cdr3_aa: CASTLAGGGEQYF

clone_size: once
j_call: TRBJ2-7
d_call: TRBD2
v_call: TRBV29-1
cdr3_nt: TGCAGCGTCTGGACTAGCGGCTCCTACGAGCAGTACTTC
cdr3_aa: CSVWTSGSYEQYF

clone_size: once
j_call: TRBJ2-7
d_call: TRBD2
v_call: TRBV28
cdr3_nt: TGTGCCAGCACCCGAGGCCATAGCGGGAGCTCCTACGAGCAGTACTTC
cdr3_aa: CASTRGHSGSSYEQYF

clone_size: .
j_call: TRBJ1-2
d_call: .
v_call: TRBV28
cdr3_nt: TGTGCCAGCAGTCCCCTCGTAGGCTACACCTTC
cdr3_aa: CASSPLVGYTF

clone_size: .
j_call: TRBJ2-2
d_call: TRBD2
v_call: TRBV4-1
cdr3_nt: TGCGCCAGCAGCCGACCTTTCACTAGGACTAGCGGCACCGGGGAGCTGTTTTTT
cdr3_aa: CASSRPFTRTSGTGELFF

clone_size: .
j_call: TRBJ1-1
d_call: .
v_call: TRBV7-9
cdr3_nt: TGTGCCAGCAGCATTTGGGGAGACACTGAAGCTTTCTTT
cdr3_aa: CASSIWGDTEAFF

clone_size: few
j_call: TRBJ2-1
d_call: .
v_call: TRBV4-2
cdr3_nt: TGTGCCAGCAGCAGTAGGGATGAGCAGTTCTTC
cdr3_aa: CASSSRDEQFF

clone_size: .
j_call: TRBJ2-2
d_call: TRBD2
v_call: TRBV12-5
cdr3_nt: TGTGCTAGTGGTTTGGAAGGACTAGTAGGCACCGGGGAGCTGTTTTTT
cdr3_aa: CASGLEGLVGTGELFF

clone_size: .
j_call: TRBJ2-1
d_call: TRBD1
v_call: TRBV7-6
cdr3_nt: TGTGCCAGCAGCTTAGCGGGACAGTCCTACAATGAGCAGTTCTTC
cdr3_aa: CASSLAGQSYNEQFF

clone_size: .
j_call: TRBJ1-5
d_call: TRBD1
v_call: TRBV10-3
cdr3_nt: TGTGCCATCAGCCGGACAGGGACAGGCAATCAGCCCCAGCATTTT
cdr3_aa: CAISRTGTGNQPQHF

clone_size: .
j_call: TRBJ1-5
d_call: .
v_call: TRBV4-2
cdr3_nt: TGTGCCAGCAGCCAAGCCCCAGGGGAGGGCAATCAGCCCCAGCATTTT
cdr3_aa: CASSQAPGEGNQPQHF

clone_size: few
j_call: TRBJ1-3
d_call: .
v_call: TRBV6-5
cdr3_nt: TGTGCCAGCAGCACCTCCTCCTACTCTGGAAACACCATATATTTT
cdr3_aa: CASSTSSYSGNTIYF

clone_size: .
j_call: TRBJ2-1
d_call: TRBD2
v_call: TRBV19
cdr3_nt: TGTGCCAGTAGTATGGGACTAGCGGGAGGGTACAATGAGCAGTTCTTC
cdr3_aa: CASSMGLAGGYNEQFF

clone_size: .
j_call: TRBJ1-1
d_call: .
v_call: TRBV2
cdr3_nt: TGTGCCAGCATGGCGGAGAACACTGAAGCTTTCTTT
cdr3_aa: CASMAENTEAFF